Each of the 11 T cell receptor beta chains below was sequenced from the same sample in a study of blood T cell repertoires in COVID-19. Only in-frame clones appear in the TCRdb table, and some are missing; sequencing was by immunoSEQ multiplex PCR. The repertoire holds about 88,000 clones, with less than 90% as singletons. Source material: peripheral blood. The receptors shown here come from a human donor in a cohort sampled during active COVID-19.

This chain joins TRBV27 and TRBJ1-1; 8 nucleotides line up with TRBD1. The length of the CDR3 is 13 residues. V shed 3 bases and J 5 bases; nucleotides not matched to a gene: 2. The germline V gene has CDR1 MNHEY and CDR2 SMNVEV (reference sequence). The DNA for the CDR3 is TGTGCCAGCAGTTTGGACAGGGTGACTGAAGCTTTCTTT. It yields the protein CASSLDRVTEAFF.

J is TRBJ1-6 and V is TRBV30; TRBD1 matches at 8 bases. Germline lookup yields CDR1 GTSNPN and CDR2 SVGIG (reference sequence). V shed 3 bases, J shed 10 bases, and the junction held 17 bases outside the gene matches. There are 17 residues in the CDR3. In nucleotides, the CDR3 is TGTGCCTGGAGCTTTGCACTGCAACAGGGGGTCGGGTCACCCCTCCACTTT. As protein: CAWSFALQQGVGSPLHF. The whole variable domain, remainder taken from reference TRBV30 and TRBJ1-6, is SQTIHQWPATLVQPVGSPLSLECTVEGTSNPNLYWYRQAAGRGLQLLFYSVGIGQISSEVPQNLSASRPQDRQFILSSKKLLLSDSGFYLCAWSFALQQGVGSPLHFGNGTRLTVT.

The chain is built from TRBV6-2 or TRBV6-3 and TRBJ2-2; D remains ambiguous. CDR3 size: 12 residues. Looked up from germline, CDR1 is MNHEY and CDR2 is SVGEGT. V lost 6 bases and J 3 bases, leaving 5 bases between the germline ends. The CDR3 is CASSPYTGELFF. CDR3 DNA: TGTGCCAGCAGCCCCTACACCGGGGAGCTGTTTTTT.

This chain joins TRBV29-1 and TRBJ1-2; TRBD1 matches at 9 bases. The CDR3 loop spans 13 amino acids. Germline assignment: CDR1 SQVTM and CDR2 ANQGSEA. The trim removed 6 bases at V and 7 bases at J, leaving 9 bases unmatched. The CDR3 sequence is CSVQTTGGSGYTF. CDR3 sequence (DNA): TGCAGCGTCCAAACCACAGGGGGCAGTGGCTACACCTTC.

The chain uses TRBV2 and TRBJ1-4; 8 positions agree with TRBD1. Germline V gene data show CDR1 as SNHLY and CDR2 as FYNNEI. The CDR3 has 15 residues. Trimming cost V 6 bases and J 5 bases; bases outside gene matches: 8. The CDR3 is CASRGRTGRNEKLFF. The CDR3 DNA sequence: TGTGCCAGCAGGGGGAGGACAGGGAGAAATGAAAAACTGTTTTTT.

Note on this clone: One junction end disagrees with the germline gene, perhaps due to a read error. J is TRBJ1-1 and V is TRBV30; D unclear. CDR3 length equals 12 residues. Germline CDR1 is GTSNPN and CDR2 is SVGIG (reference sequence). The DNA for the CDR3 is TGTGCCTGCAGTGGGAGCGGGGTGGGAGCTTTCTTT. It encodes CACSGSGVGAFF.

The chain links TRBV9 to TRBJ2-2; 12 bases map to TRBD2. The CDR3 is 16 residues long. The germline V gene has CDR1 SGDLS and CDR2 YYNGEE. The J segment lost 6 bases and the V segment lost 4 bases, leaving 7 bases of the junction unmatched. The CDR3 reads CASSSLAGGAAGELFF. In nucleotides, the CDR3 is TGTGCCAGCAGCTCCCTAGCGGGAGGGGCGGCCGGGGAGCTGTTTTTT.

V is TRBV19 and J is TRBJ2-1; a weak D match, TRBD2 (6 bases). Germline CDR1 LNHDA, CDR2 SQIVND (reference sequence). Trimming pared 8 bases from V and 5 bases from J, leaving 22 bases between. This CDR3 has 16 residues. Here the CDR3 DNA reads TGTGCCAGTGGCTCATCGGGAAGCGGGTGGAACAATGAGCAGTTCTTC. This codes for CASGSSGSGWNNEQFF.

This sequence joins TRBV4-2 and TRBJ2-3; D remains unclear. The CDR3 is made up of 13 amino acids. CDR1 is LGHNA and CDR2 is YNFKEQ in the germline V gene. V lost 4 bases to trimming and J lost 4 bases, with 9 bases between them. CDR3 amino acids: CASSPRSADTQYF. The CDR3, as DNA: TGTGCCAGCAGCCCGAGGTCTGCAGATACGCAGTATTTT.

The rearrangement uses TRBV7-2 and TRBJ2-5, with D possibly matching TRBD1 (5 bases). V lost 1 base and J 3 bases, leaving 12 bases between the germline ends. CDR1 is SGHTA and CDR2 is FQGNSA in the germline V gene. CDR3 size: 15 residues. The CDR3 DNA sequence: TGTGCCAGCAGCTTAGTGGGTAGCAGGGAAGAGACCCAGTACTTC. Its protein product is CASSLVGSREETQYF.

Comment on this clone: Different DNA sequences within this sample yield the same CDR3. V gene TRBV28 combines with J gene TRBJ2-7; possibly TRBD1 for D (5 bases). CDR3 size: 14 residues. V was pared by 3 bases and J by 0 bases, with 9 bases between. The germline V gene encodes CDR1 MDHEN and CDR2 SYDVKM. Written as DNA, the CDR3 is TGTGCCAGCAGTTTGCGGCAGGGCTCCTACGAGCAGTACTTC. Translating gives CASSLRQGSYEQYF.